A few counts support the clone carrying this T cell receptor beta chain. CDR3 length: 17 residues. V shed 0 bases and J 2 bases; nucleotides not matched to a gene: 10. Germline V CDR1 and CDR2: SGHRS, YFSETQ. Each CDR3 protein gets one entry after TCRdb re-called the 5' RACE reads with MiXCR. The sample yields approximately 400,000 distinct CDR3 sequences, around 17% seen once. This sample is part of a study of T-cell memory formation after mild COVID-19. The sample taken for sequencing was PBMCs or a T cell subset sorted from them (not recorded which). This clonotype originated in a young man who had mild COVID-19 (a few samples of this study predate the infection). Cell type and time point are not known. The rearrangement links TRBV5-1 to TRBJ2-7; 8 bases map to TRBD2. This CDR3 reads CASSLAPGGASAYEQYF. CDR3 nucleotides: TGCGCCAGCAGCTTGGCGCCGGGGGGGGCTTCCGCCTACGAGCAGTACTTC. Using reference TRBV5-1 and TRBJ2-7 for the parts outside the CDR3, the full variable domain is KAGVTQTPRYLIKTRGQQVTLSCSPISGHRSVSWYQQTPGQGLQFLFEYFSETQRNKGNFPGRFSGRQFSNSRSEMNVSTLELGDSALYLCASSLAPGGASAYEQYFGPGTRLTVT.